A selection of T cell receptor beta chains follows, all from one sample in a study of beta chain features in type 1 diabetes. TCRdb's copy holds only in-frame clones and misses some; the assay was immunoSEQ multiplex PCR. The table lists approximately 150,000 clones, 7.5% to 10% of them singletons. The sequenced material came from central memory CD4+ T cells from blood. These TCRs come from a woman aged 18 to 35 in good health. Both conserved end residues are part of each CDR3. The D gene is left open where the match is weak. Where a row states a size, it is once, few, many or the class of an expanded clone; other rows omit it.

D gene	V gene	clone size	J gene	CDR3 protein	CDR3 DNA
NA	TRBV15	few	TRBJ2-3	CATSRGHGTQYF	TGTGCCACCAGCAGGGGACATGGAACGCAGTATTTT
TRBD2	TRBV11-2	few	TRBJ2-5	CASSFMAGGLQETQYF	TGTGCCAGCAGCTTCATGGCGGGGGGGCTCCAAGAGACCCAGTACTTC
TRBD1	TRBV9	NA	TRBJ1-1	CASSPGQGVNTEAFF	TGTGCCAGCAGCCCAGGACAGGGAGTCAACACTGAAGCTTTCTTT
NA	TRBV30	few	TRBJ2-1	CAWSVGGVKFF	TGTGCCTGGAGTGTAGGAGGGGTAAAGTTCTTC
TRBD1	TRBV2	few	TRBJ1-6	CASQEDRGDNSPLHF	TGTGCCAGCCAGGAGGACAGGGGCGATAATTCACCCCTCCACTTT
NA	TRBV5-1	NA	TRBJ1-6	CASSLGTSNSPLHF	TGCGCCAGCAGCTTGGGGACAAGTAATTCACCCCTCCACTTT
NA	TRBV9	NA	TRBJ2-7	CASSGRGSYEQYF	TGTGCCAGCAGCGGAAGGGGATCCTACGAGCAGTACTTC
NA	TRBV7-3	NA	TRBJ2-2	CASSSTGPGELFF	TGTGCCAGCAGCTCGACAGGTCCCGGGGAGCTGTTTTTT
TRBD1	TRBV5-1	NA	TRBJ2-4	CASSSGQRYIQYF	TGCGCCAGCAGCTCGGGACAGCGTTACATTCAGTACTTC
NA	TRBV7-6	few	TRBJ2-1	CASSLAVAGAAFNEQFF	TGTGCCAGCAGCTTAGCGGTGGCAGGGGCGGCGTTCAATGAGCAGTTCTTC
NA	TRBV4-2	NA	TRBJ1-4	CASSQDHGGGNEKLFF	TGTGCCAGCAGCCAAGATCATGGGGGGGGGAATGAAAAACTGTTTTTT
NA	TRBV30	NA	TRBJ1-5	CGAGGLGEPQHF	TGTGGGGCCGGCGGGCTAGGAGAGCCCCAGCATTTT
TRBD2	TRBV29-1	many	TRBJ2-1	CSAPAGGYNEQFF	TGCAGCGCCCCGGCGGGAGGTTACAATGAGCAGTTCTTC
NA	TRBV2	few	TRBJ1-4	CASSPGAREKLFF	TGTGCCAGCAGCCCCGGGGCGCGGGAGAAACTGTTTTTT
TRBD2	TRBV4-2	few	TRBJ2-7	CASSQELAGVHEQYF	TGTGCCAGCAGCCAAGAACTAGCGGGAGTGCACGAGCAGTACTTC
NA	TRBV6-5	few	TRBJ2-2	CASSREVTGELFF	TGTGCCAGCAGTCGAGAAGTGACCGGGGAGCTGTTTTTT
NA	TRBV18	NA	TRBJ1-2	CASSQEVYGYTF	TGTGCCAGCTCCCAAGAGGTTTATGGCTACACCTTC
NA	TRBV27	NA	TRBJ2-3	CASSTRLVSGTDTQYF	TGTGCCAGCAGTACCAGACTAGTCTCAGGCACAGATACGCAGTATTTT
TRBD1	TRBV29-1	NA	TRBJ1-2	CSVASTGYGYTF	TGCAGCGTCGCTTCGACAGGGTATGGCTACACCTTC
NA	TRBV7-2	few	TRBJ1-2	CASSLPGGYDGYTF	TGTGCCAGCAGCCTCCCGGGAGGGTACGATGGCTACACCTTC
TRBD2	TRBV5-8	many	TRBJ2-1	CASSLGTSVGEQFF	TGTGCCAGCAGCTTGGGGACTAGCGTAGGTGAGCAGTTCTTC
NA	TRBV19	NA	TRBJ2-6	CASSMGSGTPSSGANVLTF	TGTGCCAGTAGTATGGGATCCGGGACTCCCAGCTCTGGGGCCAACGTCCTGACTTTC
NA	TRBV7-2	NA	TRBJ2-5	CASSSPRGWEETQYF	TGTGCCAGCAGCTCCCCACGGGGGTGGGAAGAGACCCAGTACTTC
NA	TRBV5-1	few	TRBJ2-7	CASSSAGLDYEQYF	TGCGCCAGCAGCTCCGCAGGACTGGACTACGAGCAGTACTTC
NA	TRBV11-2	few	TRBJ2-5	CASSLGSGYETQYF	TGTGCCAGCAGCTTAGGGTCGGGGTACGAGACCCAGTACTTC